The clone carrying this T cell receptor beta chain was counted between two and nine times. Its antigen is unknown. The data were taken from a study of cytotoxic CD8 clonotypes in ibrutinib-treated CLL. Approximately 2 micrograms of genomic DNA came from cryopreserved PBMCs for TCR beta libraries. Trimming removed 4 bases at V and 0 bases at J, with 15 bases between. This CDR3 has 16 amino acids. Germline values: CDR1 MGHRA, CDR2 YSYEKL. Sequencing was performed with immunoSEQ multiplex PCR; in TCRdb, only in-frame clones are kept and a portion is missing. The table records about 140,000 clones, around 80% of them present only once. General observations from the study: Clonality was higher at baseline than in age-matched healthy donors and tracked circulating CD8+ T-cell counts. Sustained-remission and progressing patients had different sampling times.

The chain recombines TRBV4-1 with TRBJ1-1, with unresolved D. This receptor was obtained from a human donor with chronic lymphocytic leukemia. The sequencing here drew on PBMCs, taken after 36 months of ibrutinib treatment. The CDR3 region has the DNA TGCGCCAGCAGCCCAGTCCCCGGAGGGATGAACACTGAAGCTTTCTTT. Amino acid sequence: CASSPVPGGMNTEAFF.